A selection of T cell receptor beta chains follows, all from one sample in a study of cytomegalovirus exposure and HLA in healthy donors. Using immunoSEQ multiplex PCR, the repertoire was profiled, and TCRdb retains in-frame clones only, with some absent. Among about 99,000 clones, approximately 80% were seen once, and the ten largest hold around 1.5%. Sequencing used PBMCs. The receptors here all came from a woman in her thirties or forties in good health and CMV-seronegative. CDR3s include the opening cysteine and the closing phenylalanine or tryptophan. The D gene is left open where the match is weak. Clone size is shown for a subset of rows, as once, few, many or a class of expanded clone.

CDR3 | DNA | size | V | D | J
CASSGRDYNIYEQYF | TGTGCCAGCAGTGGACGGGACTACAACATTTACGAGCAGTACTTC | NA | TRBV6-1 | TRBD2 | TRBJ2-7
CASVRQGARNSPLHF | TGTGCCAGTGTAAGACAGGGGGCGCGCAATTCACCCCTCCACTTT | NA | TRBV7-9 | TRBD1 | TRBJ1-6
CASSPIGSNVLTF | TGTGCCAGCAGCCCCATAGGGAGTAACGTCCTGACTTTC | NA | TRBV9 | NA | TRBJ2-6
CASSRVAGEEAFF | TGCGCCAGCAGCCGGGTGGCGGGGGAGGAGGCTTTCTTT | NA | TRBV5-1 | NA | TRBJ1-1
CASSPSGFSTDTQYF | TGCGCCAGCAGCCCCTCGGGGTTCAGCACAGATACGCAGTATTTT | NA | TRBV5-1 | NA | TRBJ2-3
CASSLGGGEKLFF | TGTGCCAGCAGCTTAGGGGGCGGAGAAAAACTGTTTTTT | NA | TRBV7-8 | NA | TRBJ1-4
CASSGVGQGREKLFF | TGTGCCAGCAGTGGTGTAGGACAGGGTCGAGAAAAACTGTTTTTT | NA | TRBV2 | TRBD1 | TRBJ1-4
CSAVAGFFF | TGCAGTGCTGTCGCAGGGTTTTTCTTT | once | TRBV20-1 | NA | TRBJ1-1
CASSIGFAHYEQYF | TGTGCCAGTAGTATAGGATTTGCACACTACGAGCAGTACTTC | NA | TRBV19 | NA | TRBJ2-7
CARGAGSSYNEQFF | TGTGCCAGGGGAGCGGGGAGCTCCTACAATGAGCAGTTCTTC | NA | TRBV2 | TRBD2 | TRBJ2-1
CASSQPLRTRSPPDTQYF | TGCGCCAGCAGCCAACCTCTCAGGACACGTAGCCCCCCAGATACGCAGTATTTT | NA | TRBV4-1 | NA | TRBJ2-3
CASKAETGVNYGYTF | TGTGCCAGCAAAGCCGAGACAGGGGTTAACTATGGCTACACCTTC | NA | TRBV7-6 | TRBD1 | TRBJ1-2
CASSPPGEAFF | TGTGCCAGTTCGCCCCCAGGTGAAGCTTTCTTT | NA | TRBV28 | NA | TRBJ1-1
CASSIPRVSGRYEQYF | TGTGCCAGTAGTATACCCCGGGTTAGCGGGAGGTACGAGCAGTACTTC | NA | TRBV19 | TRBD2 | TRBJ2-7
CASSLGDEQYF | TGTGCCAGCAGCTTGGGAGATGAGCAGTACTTC | NA | TRBV5-4 | NA | TRBJ2-7
CASSLFPGSGANVLTF | TGTGCCAGCAGCTTATTCCCGGGGTCTGGGGCCAACGTCCTGACTTTC | once | TRBV7-3 | NA | TRBJ2-6